This T cell receptor beta chain was sequenced in a study of blood T cell repertoires in COVID-19. Study-wide context: Samples of COVID-19 (acute and convalescent) were obtained from the United States, Italy and Spain. PBMCs, B-cell-depleted T cells, or T cells provided the cDNA or gDNA that made up the material.

Original data processing: Amplification with reference gene primers provided the estimates of nucleated cell counts. The table came from immunoSEQ multiplex PCR; TCRdb's copy has only in-frame clones and leaves some out. V and J calls and clone size follow that table, whereas D and trimming were derived from the DNA. This sample carries just over 650,000 clones, over 80% of them seen once, and the ten largest clones take over 0.2%. V shed 3 bases and J shed 5 bases, with 11 bases lying between them. The CDR3 is 15 amino acids. The germline V gene has CDR1 KGHSH and CDR2 LQKENI. The sequenced sample consisted of peripheral blood. This TCR came from a woman between 18 and 30 years old with acute or convalescent COVID-19. J is TRBJ1-6 and V is TRBV18, with D unresolved. This CDR3 is CASSPEVDDNSPLHF. The CDR3 DNA reads TGTGCCAGCTCACCCGAGGTAGACGATAATTCACCCCTCCACTTT.